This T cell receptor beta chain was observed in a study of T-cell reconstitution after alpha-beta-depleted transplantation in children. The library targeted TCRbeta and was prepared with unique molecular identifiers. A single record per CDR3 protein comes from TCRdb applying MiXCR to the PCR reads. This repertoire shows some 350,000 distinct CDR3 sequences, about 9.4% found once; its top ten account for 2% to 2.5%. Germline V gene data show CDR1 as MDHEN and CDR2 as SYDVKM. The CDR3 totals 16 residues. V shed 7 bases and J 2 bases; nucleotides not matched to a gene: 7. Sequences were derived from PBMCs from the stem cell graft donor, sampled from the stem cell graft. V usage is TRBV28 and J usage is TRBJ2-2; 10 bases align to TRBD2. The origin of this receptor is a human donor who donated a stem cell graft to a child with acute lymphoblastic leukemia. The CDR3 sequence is CASKPGLALNTGELFF. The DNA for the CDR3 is TGTGCCAGCAAACCGGGACTAGCGTTAAACACCGGGGAGCTGTTTTTT.